This T cell receptor (beta chain) was identified in a study of T cell changes during pregnancy in multiple sclerosis (dated by TCRdb to 2018 to 2020). Looking at the study overall: In women with multiple sclerosis, the researchers looked at how the T cell repertoire shifted as pregnancy progressed.

Library method: the immunoSEQ multiplex PCR assay. As stored in TCRdb, this immuneACCESS dataset retains in-frame rearrangements with V and J assigned. A fraction of the clones does not appear; measured against another copy, unresolved V genes explain less than half of the discrepancy, and the remainder lacks a known reason. Across this sample there are tens of thousands of clones, with about 93% seen only once. Around 1.4% of the sample lies in the top ten. Points on this clone: The antigen it recognizes is unknown. Base qualities are not provided; no much larger clone lies one nucleotide away.

The germline V end is reduced by 11 bases and the J end by 7 bases; junction bases left unmatched: 11. Taken from the germline V gene, the CDR1 and CDR2 loops are MGHRA and YSYEKL. The CDR3, cysteine through phenylalanine, is 12 amino acids long. Only the CDR3 DNA is retained, 36 bases long and in frame from the first base. The sequence was collected from a female donor in good health, enrolled as a control in a pregnancy study. The rearranged segments are TRBV4-1 and TRBJ2-7, with TRBD1 matching 7 junction bases. The sample in question was peripheral blood, obtained in the third trimester of pregnancy. The DNA reads as follows: TGCGCCGCCTCGACAGGGCTGGGAGAGCAGTACTTC. Protein translation: CAASTGLGEQYF.